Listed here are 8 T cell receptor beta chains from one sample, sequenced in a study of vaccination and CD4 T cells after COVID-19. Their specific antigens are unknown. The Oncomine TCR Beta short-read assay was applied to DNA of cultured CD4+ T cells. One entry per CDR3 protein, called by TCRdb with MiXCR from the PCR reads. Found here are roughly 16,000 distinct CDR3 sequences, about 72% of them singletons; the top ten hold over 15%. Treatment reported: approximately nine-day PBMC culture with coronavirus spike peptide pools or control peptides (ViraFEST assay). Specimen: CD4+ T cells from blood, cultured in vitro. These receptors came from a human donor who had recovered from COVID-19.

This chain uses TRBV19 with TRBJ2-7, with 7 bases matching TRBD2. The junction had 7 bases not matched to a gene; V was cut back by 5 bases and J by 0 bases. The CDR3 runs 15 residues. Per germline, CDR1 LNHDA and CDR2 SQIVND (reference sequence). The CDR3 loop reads CASSPFSGPSYEQYF. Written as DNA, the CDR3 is TGTGCCAGTAGTCCCTTTAGCGGGCCCTCCTACGAGCAGTACTTC.

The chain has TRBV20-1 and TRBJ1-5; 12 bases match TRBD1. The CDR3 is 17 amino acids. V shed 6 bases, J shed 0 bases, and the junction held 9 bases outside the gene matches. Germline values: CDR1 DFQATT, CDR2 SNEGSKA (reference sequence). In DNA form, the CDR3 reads TGCAGTGCCGCGCCCGGGACAGGGGGCTTTAGCAATCAGCCCCAGCATTTT. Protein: CSAAPGTGGFSNQPQHF.

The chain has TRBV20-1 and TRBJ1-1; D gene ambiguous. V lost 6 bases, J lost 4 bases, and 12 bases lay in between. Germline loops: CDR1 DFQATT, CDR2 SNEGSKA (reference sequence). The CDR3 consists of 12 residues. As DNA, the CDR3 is TGCAGTGCCAAGAGGACTGCCACTGAAGCTTTCTTT. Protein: CSAKRTATEAFF.

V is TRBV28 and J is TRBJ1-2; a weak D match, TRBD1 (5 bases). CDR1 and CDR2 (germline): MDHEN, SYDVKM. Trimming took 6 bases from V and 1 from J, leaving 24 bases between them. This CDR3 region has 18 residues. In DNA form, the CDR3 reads TGTGCCAGCAGCGCCGAACGTCCTGGGGCGCCCAGTAACTATGGCTACACCTTC. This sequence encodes CASSAERPGAPSNYGYTF.

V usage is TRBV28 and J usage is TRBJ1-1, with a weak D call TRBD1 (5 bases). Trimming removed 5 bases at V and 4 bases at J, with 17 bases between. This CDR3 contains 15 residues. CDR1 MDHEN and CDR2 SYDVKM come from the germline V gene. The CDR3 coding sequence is TGTGCCAGCAGTAGGCAACAGGCGGCAGTCACTGAAGCTTTCTTT. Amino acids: CASSRQQAAVTEAFF.

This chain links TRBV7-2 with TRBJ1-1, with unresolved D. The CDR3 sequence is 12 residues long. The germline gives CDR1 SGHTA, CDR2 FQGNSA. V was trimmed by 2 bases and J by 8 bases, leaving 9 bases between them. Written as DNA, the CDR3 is TGTGCCAGCAGCTTAAGTGGAATGGAAGCTTTCTTT. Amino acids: CASSLSGMEAFF. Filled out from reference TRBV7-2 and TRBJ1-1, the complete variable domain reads GAGVSQSPSNKVTEKGKDVELRCDPISGHTALYWYRQSLGQGLEFLIYFQGNSAPDKSGLPSDRFSAERTGGSVSTLTIQRTQQEDSAVYLCASSLSGMEAFFGQGTRLTVV.

The CDR3, as DNA: TGCAGTGCTCAAGGACGGATTTTTCAAGAGACCCAGTACTTC. Amino acid sequence: CSAQGRIFQETQYF. This chain joins TRBV20-1 and TRBJ2-5, with D unresolved. Germline values: CDR1 DFQATT, CDR2 SNEGSKA (reference sequence). CDR3 length equals 14 residues. The V end was cut by 5 bases, the J end by 2 bases, with 15 bases between.

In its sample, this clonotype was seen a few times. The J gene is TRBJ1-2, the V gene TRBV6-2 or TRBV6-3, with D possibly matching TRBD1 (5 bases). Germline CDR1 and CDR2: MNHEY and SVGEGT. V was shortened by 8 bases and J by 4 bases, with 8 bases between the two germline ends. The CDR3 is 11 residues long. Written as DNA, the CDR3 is TGTGCCAGCGGGACCTTCTATGGCTACACCTTC. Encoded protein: CASGTFYGYTF.